The T cell receptor beta chain described here comes from a study of shared clonotypes between healthy human individuals. Study results and limitations: Clonotypes shared by all four sorted-subset donors had higher generation probabilities than non-shared clonotypes. In the sorted subsets, rarefaction showed sequencing was incomplete despite large depth.

The assay ran at deep level. TCRdb's table, derived via immunoSEQ multiplex PCR, lists solely in-frame clones and lacks some. The data contain around 2,000,000 clones, about 95% of them singletons. In the naive CD8 group, cells lacked CD45RO and were positively selected for CCR7, so terminally differentiated effector memory CD45RA+ cells were left out. Remarks on this clone: Its cognate antigen is unknown.

The receptor was derived from a man aged 18-30 years in good health. The material sequenced was naive CD8+ T cells sorted from blood.

CDR3 sequence (DNA): TGCAGCGTTGAAGGACAAATCGGTGAGCAGTTCTTC. Residues: CSVEGQIGEQFF. The chain has TRBV29-1 and TRBJ2-1; D gene uncertain. Germline V CDR1 and CDR2: SQVTM, ANQGSEA. The ends were cut back, 1 base at V and 9 bases at J, with 10 bases in the middle. This CDR3 spans 12 amino acids.